Below are 22 T cell receptor beta chains sequenced from a single sample in a study of human T cells and chemical hapten exposure. MiXCR was run by TCRdb on the RACE reads, yielding one entry per CDR3 protein. The sample lists some 190,000 distinct CDR3 sequences; around 22% were seen once. As to time point: patch test 1, 2 weeks after DPC sensitization. Stated treatment: therapeutic diphenylcyclopropenone sensitization with weekly scalp DPC. The source material was whole blood, sampled in connection with sensitization to the hapten diphenylcyclopropenone (DPC). Receptors originate from a woman between 50 and 59 years old with alopecia areata. Some clones in this sample may be carry-over from other donors' samples.

CDR3 bases: TGCAGTGCTAGACCAGCAGCCCGGGAGACCCAGTACTTC. Residues: CSARPAARETQYF. This rearrangement joins TRBV20-1 to TRBJ2-5, with D uncertain. Between the trimmed V and J ends, which lost 2 bases and 5 bases, there was a span of 12 bases. The length of the CDR3 is 13 residues. From germline, CDR1 is DFQATT and CDR2 SNEGSKA (reference sequence).

There are a few counts of this clonotype. The V gene is TRBV24-1, the J gene TRBJ2-3; 8 positions agree with TRBD2. Germline V gene data show CDR1 as KGHDR and CDR2 as SFDVKD. V gave up 9 bases and J gave up 11 bases; unmatched junction bases: 9. This CDR3 has 12 amino acids. The CDR3, as DNA: TGTGCCACCGGGACGGGGGGGGTCTGGCAGTATTTT. Its protein product is CATGTGGVWQYF.

This clonotype was counted a few times. The chain employs TRBV10-3 and TRBJ1-3, with TRBD1 matching 8 bases. This CDR3 region has 15 residues. The V gene end was trimmed by 3 bases and the J gene end by 2 bases; junction bases not matched to a gene: 3. Germline V CDR1 and CDR2: ENHRY, SYGVKD. In nucleotides, the CDR3 is TGTGCCATCAGTGAAGACAGGGGTGCTGGAAACACCATATATTTT. Translated: CAISEDRGAGNTIYF.

This clonotype appeared many times. V and J are TRBV2 and TRBJ2-1, with 12 bases fitting TRBD2. CDR1 and CDR2 from the germline V gene are SNHLY and FYNNEI. J was trimmed by 9 bases and V by 5 bases; bases with no gene match: 8. The length of the CDR3 is 15 residues. The CDR3, as DNA: TGTGCCAGCAGTCTAGCGACTAGCGGGAGTTCTGAGCAGTTCTTC. It encodes CASSLATSGSSEQFF.

The chain recombines TRBV7-9 with TRBJ2-3; D is unresolved. V lost 1 base, J lost 7 bases, and 0 bases lay in between. The germline V gene encodes CDR1 SEHNR and CDR2 FQNEAQ (reference sequence). This CDR3 is built from 10 residues. This CDR3 reads CASSLDTQYF. The CDR3 nucleotides are TGTGCCAGCAGCTTAGATACGCAGTATTTT.

Many counts were recorded for this clonotype. V and J are TRBV29-1 and TRBJ2-3, with 8 bases matching TRBD1. CDR1 is SQVTM, CDR2 ANQGSEA, per germline. This CDR3 contains 12 residues. V shed 6 bases and J 4 bases; nucleotides not matched to a gene: 3. CDR3: CSVQGAADTQYF. DNA for the CDR3: TGCAGCGTGCAGGGGGCTGCAGATACGCAGTATTTT.

V usage is TRBV5-1 and J usage is TRBJ2-3, with 11 bases fitting TRBD2. The CDR3 has 14 amino acids. Trimming took 7 bases from V and 7 from J; bases not matched to a gene: 8. The germline V gene encodes CDR1 SGHRS and CDR2 YFSETQ. The CDR3 sequence is CASLPTSGSYTQYF. DNA of the CDR3: TGCGCCAGCCTACCCACTAGCGGGAGTTATACGCAGTATTTT. The variable domain in full, completed from reference TRBV5-1 and TRBJ2-3, reads KAGVTQTPRYLIKTRGQQVTLSCSPISGHRSVSWYQQTPGQGLQFLFEYFSETQRNKGNFPGRFSGRQFSNSRSEMNVSTLELGDSALYLCASLPTSGSYTQYFGPGTRLTVL.

In its sample, this clonotype was seen a few times. The V gene is TRBV6-6, the J gene TRBJ1-5; perhaps TRBD1 as D (6 bases). Germline V gene sequence: CDR1 MNHNY, CDR2 SVGAGI (reference sequence). CDR3 length: 12 residues. V was trimmed by 5 bases and J by 11 bases, leaving 13 bases between them. The CDR3 region is CASSNTGTAQHF. As DNA, the CDR3 is TGTGCCAGCAGTAACACAGGGACGGCCCAGCATTTT.

The chain couples TRBV5-4 to TRBJ1-3; TRBD1 agrees at 8 bases. J was trimmed by 0 bases and V by 4 bases; bases with no gene match: 9. The CDR3 is made up of 17 amino acids. Germline V gene lookup returns CDR1 SGHNT and CDR2 YYREEE (reference sequence). Here the CDR3 DNA reads TGTGCCAGCAGCGCCGGGACAGGACGCACCTCTGGAAACACCATATATTTT. Residues: CASSAGTGRTSGNTIYF.

Concerning this clonotype itself: A much more abundant neighbour one base away suggests this may be a read error. This rearrangement joins TRBV6-5 to TRBJ1-2; D might be TRBD1 (6 bases). Germline CDR1 MNHEY, CDR2 SVGAGI. The CDR3 loop spans 14 amino acids. Trimming cost V 4 bases and J 1 base, with 10 bases left between them. CDR3 sequence reads: CASSSAGDNYGYTF. Written as DNA, the CDR3 is TGTGCCAGCAGTTCGGCAGGGGATAACTATGGCTACACCTTC.

V usage is TRBV5-1 and J usage is TRBJ1-4, with no clear D. Germline CDR1 is SGHRS and CDR2 is YFSETQ. V was trimmed by 0 bases and J by 5 bases, leaving 5 bases between them. The CDR3 is 13 amino acids. The CDR3 here is CASSLGGNEKLFF. The CDR3 DNA follows: TGCGCCAGCAGCTTGGGAGGAAATGAAAAACTGTTTTTT.

This clonotype appeared a few times. CDR3 coding DNA: TGTGCCAGCAGTTTGACTAGCGGGTCGTCCATTTTCACAGATACGCAGTATTTT. This codes for CASSLTSGSSIFTDTQYF. The chain recombines TRBV12-3 or TRBV12-4 with TRBJ2-3; TRBD2 matches 10 bases. This CDR3 contains 18 residues. With V trimmed by 3 bases and J by 2 bases, 11 bases remained unmatched.

This clonotype has only one observation. V gene TRBV19 combines with J gene TRBJ2-3; D is unclear. Germline CDR1 is LNHDA and CDR2 is SQIVND (reference sequence). Trimming cost V 4 bases and J 7 bases, with 9 bases left between them. CDR3 length: 12 amino acids. The CDR3 here is CASSTRSNTQYF. The CDR3 region has the DNA TGTGCCAGTAGTACCCGCTCGAATACGCAGTATTTT.

This clonotype occurred a few times. J is TRBJ2-5 and V is TRBV12-3 or TRBV12-4; D is ambiguous. Trimming cost V 2 bases and J 4 bases, with 11 bases left between them. This CDR3 has 14 amino acids. CDR3 DNA: TGTGCCAGCAGTTTACGCGGAGACGGAGAGACCCAGTACTTC. As protein: CASSLRGDGETQYF.

This clonotype was recorded a few times. This chain uses TRBV3-1 with TRBJ1-1, with a weak D call TRBD1 (5 bases). CDR1 and CDR2 from the germline V gene are LGHDT and YNNKEL (reference sequence). Between the trimmed V and J ends, which lost 7 bases and 3 bases, there was a span of 15 bases. This CDR3 is 14 amino acids long. This CDR3 reads CASTYERGDTEAFF. The CDR3 nucleotides read TGTGCCAGCACCTACGAACGGGGGGACACTGAAGCTTTCTTT.

The chain is built from TRBV19 and TRBJ2-1; 7 bases line up with TRBD2. J lost 3 bases, V lost 7 bases, and 12 bases had no gene match. The CDR3 runs 16 residues. Germline CDR1 and CDR2: LNHDA and SQIVND (reference sequence). The CDR3 is CASTPSSGDYYNEQFF. The CDR3 DNA reads as TGTGCCAGTACCCCCAGCAGCGGGGATTACTACAATGAGCAGTTCTTC.

V and J are TRBV2 and TRBJ2-5; TRBD1 aligns across 10 bases. The V segment lost 8 bases and the J segment 5 bases; nucleotides outside the gene matches: 11. Per germline, CDR1 SNHLY and CDR2 FYNNEI. The CDR3 is 15 amino acids. CDR3 nucleotides: TGTGCCAGCGGGCCTCGACAGGGGGCTGGGGAGACCCAGTACTTC. This translates into CASGPRQGAGETQYF. The full variable domain, completed using reference TRBV2 and TRBJ2-5, is EPEVTQTPSHQVTQMGQEVILRCVPISNHLYFYWYRQILGQKVEFLVSFYNNEISEKSEIFDDQFSVERPDGSNFTLKIRSTKLEDSAMYFCASGPRQGAGETQYFGPGTRLLVL.

About this clonotype itself: A junction end diverges from the germline sequence, so it may reflect a read error. The chain couples TRBV7-7 to TRBJ2-3; D might be TRBD2 (6 bases). Germline values: CDR1 SSHAT, CDR2 FNYEAQ (reference sequence). This CDR3 comprises 13 residues. In DNA, the CDR3 is TGTGCTAGCAGCTTAGGAGGGCCAGATACGCAGTATTTT. Amino acid sequence: CASSLGGPDTQYF.

As to this clonotype: At one boundary the junction diverges from the germline segment, which might be a read error. The chain carries TRBV6-5 and TRBJ1-3, with a tentative D call TRBD1 (6 bases). This CDR3 is 14 amino acids long. Germline loops: CDR1 MNHEY, CDR2 SVGAGI. CDR3 sequence (DNA): TGTGCCAGCAGTTACGACAGGCCTGGGAACACCATATATTTT. This gives the protein CASSYDRPGNTIYF.

This clonotype came up a few times. The rearrangement joins TRBV20-1 to TRBJ2-1, with 7 bases that match TRBD2. This CDR3 comprises 15 residues. Germline V gene data show CDR1 as DFQATT and CDR2 as SNEGSKA (reference sequence). The junction had 7 bases not matched to a gene; V was cut back by 0 bases and J by 5 bases. CDR3 residues: CSARDGGSGHNEQFF. The CDR3 DNA reads as TGCAGTGCTAGAGATGGGGGTAGCGGGCACAATGAGCAGTTCTTC.

V is TRBV14 and J is TRBJ2-3; TRBD2 aligns across 11 bases. CDR3 length: 16 residues. The ends lost 1 base at V and 3 bases at J; junction bases unmatched: 3. Germline V gene lookup returns CDR1 SGHDN and CDR2 FVKESK. CDR3 sequence reads: CASSQGRLAGTDTQYF. CDR3 in DNA: TGTGCCAGCAGCCAAGGTCGACTAGCGGGGACAGATACGCAGTATTTT.

The chain has TRBV3-1 and TRBJ2-1, with D unclear. V gave up 0 bases and J gave up 7 bases, with 10 bases separating them. CDR1 LGHDT and CDR2 YNNKEL come from the germline V gene (reference sequence). The CDR3 is made up of 14 amino acids. CDR3 sequence: CASSQDGLRNEQFF. The CDR3 DNA is TGTGCCAGCAGCCAAGATGGGCTTAGGAATGAGCAGTTCTTC.